The source of this T cell receptor (beta chain) is a study of blood T cell repertoires in COVID-19. Study as a whole: Sites in the United States, Italy and Spain provided acute and convalescent COVID-19 samples. PBMCs, B-cell-depleted T cells, or T cells provided the cDNA or gDNA that made up the material.

Per the study methods: By means of reference gene primer amplification, nucleated cell counts were estimated. The table came from immunoSEQ multiplex PCR; TCRdb's copy has only in-frame clones and leaves some out. The V and J calls and clone size are taken from that table; D and trimming were inferred from the DNA. The table shows over 250,000 clones, with approximately 85% occurring only once. CDR3 size: 13 residues. The germline V gene encodes CDR1 GTSNPN and CDR2 SVGIG (reference sequence). V lost 1 base and J 5 bases, leaving 11 bases between the germline ends. This clonotype was sampled from a woman in her twenties or thirties with acute or convalescent COVID-19. The genes are TRBV30 and TRBJ1-1, with D hard to call. Sequenced: peripheral blood. CDR3 loop: CAWSGLGGTEAFF. CDR3 DNA sequence: TGTGCCTGGAGTGGCCTAGGCGGGACTGAAGCTTTCTTT.